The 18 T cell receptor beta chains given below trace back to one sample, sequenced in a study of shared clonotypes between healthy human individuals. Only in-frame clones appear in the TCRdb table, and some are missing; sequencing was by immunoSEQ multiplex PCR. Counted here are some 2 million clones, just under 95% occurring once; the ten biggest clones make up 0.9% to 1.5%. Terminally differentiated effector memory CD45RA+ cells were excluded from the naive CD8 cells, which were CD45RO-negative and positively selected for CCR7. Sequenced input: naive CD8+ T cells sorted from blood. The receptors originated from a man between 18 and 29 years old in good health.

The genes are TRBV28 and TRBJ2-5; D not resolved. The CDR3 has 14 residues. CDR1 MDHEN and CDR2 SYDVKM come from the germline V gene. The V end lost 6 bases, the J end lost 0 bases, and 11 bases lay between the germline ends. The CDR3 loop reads CASSPGPYQETQYF. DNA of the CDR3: TGTGCCAGCAGCCCGGGCCCGTACCAAGAGACCCAGTACTTC.

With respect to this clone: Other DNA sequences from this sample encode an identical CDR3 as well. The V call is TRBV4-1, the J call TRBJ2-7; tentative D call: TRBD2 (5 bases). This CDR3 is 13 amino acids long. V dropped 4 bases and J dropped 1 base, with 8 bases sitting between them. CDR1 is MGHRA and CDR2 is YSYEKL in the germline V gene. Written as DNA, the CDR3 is TGCGCCAGCAGCCGGACTGAATCCTACGAGCAGTACTTC. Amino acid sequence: CASSRTESYEQYF.

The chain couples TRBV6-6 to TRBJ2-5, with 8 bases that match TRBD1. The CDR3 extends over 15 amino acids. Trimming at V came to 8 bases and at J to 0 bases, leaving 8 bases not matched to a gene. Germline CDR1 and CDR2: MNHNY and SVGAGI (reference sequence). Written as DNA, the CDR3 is TGTGCCAGCGACGGCCGGGACAGGTACCAAGAGACCCAGTACTTC. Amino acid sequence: CASDGRDRYQETQYF.

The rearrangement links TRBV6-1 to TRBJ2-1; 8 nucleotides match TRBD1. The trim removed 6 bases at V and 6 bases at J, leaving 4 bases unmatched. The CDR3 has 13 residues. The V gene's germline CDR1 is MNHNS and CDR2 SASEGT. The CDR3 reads CASRVTGGNEQFF. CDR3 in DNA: TGTGCCAGCAGAGTCACAGGGGGCAATGAGCAGTTCTTC.

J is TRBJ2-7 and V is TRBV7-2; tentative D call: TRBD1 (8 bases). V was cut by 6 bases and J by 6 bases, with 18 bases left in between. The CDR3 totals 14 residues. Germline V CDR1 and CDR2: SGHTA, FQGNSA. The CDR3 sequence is CASRYRGGPTEQYF. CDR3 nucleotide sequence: TGTGCCAGCAGATACAGGGGGGGTCCTACCGAGCAGTACTTC.

The CDR3 bases are TGTGCCAGCAGCTTGATCCTCGCGGGGTACAATGAGCAGTTCTTC. Protein sequence: CASSLILAGYNEQFF. The V and J genes are TRBV5-6 and TRBJ2-1; D is perhaps TRBD2 (6 bases). Germline V gene lookup returns CDR1 SGHDT and CDR2 YYEEEE. V lost 1 base to trimming and J lost 4 bases, with 12 bases between them. This CDR3 comprises 15 residues. Variable domain in full (rest from reference TRBV5-6 and TRBJ2-1): DAGVTQSPTHLIKTRGQQVTLRCSPKSGHDTVSWYQQALGQGPQFIFQYYEEEERQRGNFPDRFSGHQFPNYSSELNVNALLLGDSALYLCASSLILAGYNEQFFGPGTRLTVL.

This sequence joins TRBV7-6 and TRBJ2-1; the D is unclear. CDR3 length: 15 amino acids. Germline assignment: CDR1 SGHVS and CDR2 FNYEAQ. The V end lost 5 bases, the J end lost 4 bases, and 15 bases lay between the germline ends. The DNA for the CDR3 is TGTGCCAGCAGCCCTTCGGCGTGGGTTTACAATGAGCAGTTCTTC. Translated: CASSPSAWVYNEQFF. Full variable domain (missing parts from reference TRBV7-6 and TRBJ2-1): GAGVSQSPRYKVTKRGQDVALRCDPISGHVSLYWYRQALGQGPEFLTYFNYEAQQDKSGLPNDRFSAERPEGSISTLTIQRTEQRDSAMYRCASSPSAWVYNEQFFGPGTRLTVL.

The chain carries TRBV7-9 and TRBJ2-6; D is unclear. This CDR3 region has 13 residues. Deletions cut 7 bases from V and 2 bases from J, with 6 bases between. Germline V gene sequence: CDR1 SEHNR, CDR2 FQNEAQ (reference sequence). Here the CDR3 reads CASTFTGANVLTF. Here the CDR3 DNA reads TGTGCCAGCACCTTCACTGGGGCCAACGTCCTGACTTTC.

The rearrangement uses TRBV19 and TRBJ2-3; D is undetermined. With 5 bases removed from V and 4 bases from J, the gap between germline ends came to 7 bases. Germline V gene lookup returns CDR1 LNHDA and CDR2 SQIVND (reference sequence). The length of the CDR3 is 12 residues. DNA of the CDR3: TGTGCCAGTAGTCCCACGCCAGATACGCAGTATTTT. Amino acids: CASSPTPDTQYF.

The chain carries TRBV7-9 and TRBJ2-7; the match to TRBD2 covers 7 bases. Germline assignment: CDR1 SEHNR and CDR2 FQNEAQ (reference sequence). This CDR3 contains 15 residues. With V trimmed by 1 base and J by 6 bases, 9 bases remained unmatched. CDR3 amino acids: CASSLEGGIPAEQYF. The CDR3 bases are TGTGCCAGCAGCTTAGAGGGAGGGATTCCGGCCGAGCAGTACTTC.

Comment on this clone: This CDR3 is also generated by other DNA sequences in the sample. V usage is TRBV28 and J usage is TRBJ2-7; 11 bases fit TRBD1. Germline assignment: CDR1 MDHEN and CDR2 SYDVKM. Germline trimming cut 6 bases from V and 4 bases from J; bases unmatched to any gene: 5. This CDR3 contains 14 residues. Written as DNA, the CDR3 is TGTGCCAGCAGCCCGGACAGGGGGCTATACGAGCAGTACTTC. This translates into CASSPDRGLYEQYF.

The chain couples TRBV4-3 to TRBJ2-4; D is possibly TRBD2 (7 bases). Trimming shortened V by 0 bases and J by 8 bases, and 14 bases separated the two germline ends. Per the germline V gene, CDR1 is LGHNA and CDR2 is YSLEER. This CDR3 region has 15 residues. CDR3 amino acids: CASSQDTGEGDIQYF. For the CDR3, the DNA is TGCGCCAGCAGCCAAGATACGGGGGAGGGGGACATTCAGTACTTC.

CDR3 protein: CASSEREGGYYEQYF. The CDR3 DNA sequence: TGTGCCAGCAGTGAACGGGAGGGAGGATACTACGAGCAGTACTTC. The chain uses TRBV6-1 and TRBJ2-7; 8 nucleotides match TRBD2. There are 15 residues in the CDR3. Losses at the gene ends were 2 bases for V and 3 bases for J; bases not matched to a gene: 6. CDR1 and CDR2 from the germline V gene are MNHNS and SASEGT.

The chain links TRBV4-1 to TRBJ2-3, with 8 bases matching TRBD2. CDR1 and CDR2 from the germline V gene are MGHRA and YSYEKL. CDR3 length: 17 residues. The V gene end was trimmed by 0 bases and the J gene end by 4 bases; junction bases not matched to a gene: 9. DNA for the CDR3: TGCGCCAGCAGCCAAGATGTGCCAGCGGGAGAGTCAGATACGCAGTATTTT. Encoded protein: CASSQDVPAGESDTQYF.

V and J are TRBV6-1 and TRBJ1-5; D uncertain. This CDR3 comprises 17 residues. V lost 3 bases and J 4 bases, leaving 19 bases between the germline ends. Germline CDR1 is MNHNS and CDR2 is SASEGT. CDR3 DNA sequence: TGTGCCAGCAGTGAGCCCCGAGGTGGCAGATTAAATCAGCCCCAGCATTTT. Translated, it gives CASSEPRGGRLNQPQHF.

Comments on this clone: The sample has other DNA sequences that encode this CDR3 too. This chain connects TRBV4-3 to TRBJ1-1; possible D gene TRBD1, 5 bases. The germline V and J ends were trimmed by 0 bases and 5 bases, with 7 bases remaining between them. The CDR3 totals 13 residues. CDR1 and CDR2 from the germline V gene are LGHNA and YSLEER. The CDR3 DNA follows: TGCGCCAGCAGCCAAGATCGGGGGACTGAAGCTTTCTTT. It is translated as CASSQDRGTEAFF.

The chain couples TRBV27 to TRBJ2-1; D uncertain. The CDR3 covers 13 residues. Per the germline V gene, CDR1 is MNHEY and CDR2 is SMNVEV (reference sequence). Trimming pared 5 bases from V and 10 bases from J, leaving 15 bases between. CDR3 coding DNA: TGTGCCAGCAGTCCCCCCACGTTGGGGGAGCAGTTCTTC. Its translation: CASSPPTLGEQFF.

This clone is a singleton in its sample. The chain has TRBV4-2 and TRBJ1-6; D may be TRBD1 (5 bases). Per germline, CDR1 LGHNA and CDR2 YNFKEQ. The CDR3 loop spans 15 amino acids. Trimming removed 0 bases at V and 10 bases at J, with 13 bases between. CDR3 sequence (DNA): TGTGCCAGCAGCCAAGACCCCAGGGCTGAGTCACCCCTCCACTTT. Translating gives CASSQDPRAESPLHF.